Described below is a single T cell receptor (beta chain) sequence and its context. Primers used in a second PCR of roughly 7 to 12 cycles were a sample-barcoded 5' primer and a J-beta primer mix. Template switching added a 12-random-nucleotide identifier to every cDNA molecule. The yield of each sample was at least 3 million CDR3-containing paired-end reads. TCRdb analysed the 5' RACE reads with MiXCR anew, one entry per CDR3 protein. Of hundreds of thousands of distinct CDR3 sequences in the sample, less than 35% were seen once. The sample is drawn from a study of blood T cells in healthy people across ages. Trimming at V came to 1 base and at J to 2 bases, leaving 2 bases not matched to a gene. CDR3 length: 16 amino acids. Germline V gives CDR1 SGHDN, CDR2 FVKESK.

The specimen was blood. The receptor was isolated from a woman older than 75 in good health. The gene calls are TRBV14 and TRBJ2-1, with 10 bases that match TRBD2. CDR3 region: CASSQGTSGAYNEQFF. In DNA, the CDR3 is TGTGCCAGCAGCCAAGGCACTAGCGGGGCCTACAATGAGCAGTTCTTC.